This T cell receptor (beta chain) appears in the sequencing data of a study of CD8+ T cells in alopecia areata. General study points: Compared with normal scalp, lesional scalp had higher clonality and more expanded CD8+ clones. Scalp samples also yield sequences from resident alphabeta T cells of normal skin.

From germline, CDR1 is MGHRA and CDR2 YSYEKL. The CDR3 is 16 residues long. The V segment lost 3 bases and the J segment 0 bases; nucleotides outside the gene matches: 3. This clone appeared once. Antigen: not known. The researchers isolated CD4+ and CD8+ T cells from PBMCs by sorting. After isolation, RNA underwent reverse transcription to generate cDNA as the sequencing template. The data were produced by immunoSEQ multiplex PCR, yet TCRdb's version contains in-frame clones alone and is incomplete. The sample includes about 200,000 clones, 56% of them seen just once. The gene calls are TRBV4-1 and TRBJ2-2, with TRBD2 identical over 8 bases. The material sequenced was CD8+ T cells sorted from blood. The receptor's source is a human donor in good health. Here the CDR3 reads CASSQQGLANTGELFF. CDR3 coding DNA: TGCGCCAGCAGCCAGCAGGGACTAGCGAACACCGGGGAGCTGTTTTTT.